This T cell receptor beta chain was found in a study of blood T cell repertoires in COVID-19. Study at large: T cells, B-cell-depleted T cells, or PBMCs provided the cDNA or gDNA that served as material.

Generated by immunoSEQ multiplex PCR, the TCRdb table keeps only in-frame clones and is missing some. The sample consists of around 220,000 clones, 70% to 90% of them appearing once. V was clipped by 8 bases and J by 7 bases; unmatched bases: 10. Germline values: CDR1 MNHNY, CDR2 SVGAGI (reference sequence). This CDR3 has 15 residues. Sample: peripheral blood. This TCR was recovered from a middle-aged woman who had recovered from COVID-19. This chain links TRBV6-6 with TRBJ2-1; TRBD2 agrees at 11 bases. In nucleotides, the CDR3 is TGTGCCAGCCTGACGTGGGCTAGCGGGAGGAATGAGCAGTTCTTC. Translation gives CASLTWASGRNEQFF.